These T cell receptor beta chains were read from a single sample in a study of cytomegalovirus exposure and HLA in healthy donors. Some clones are missing from TCRdb's copy, which holds only in-frame ones; the method was immunoSEQ multiplex PCR. Here the sample spans a few hundred thousand clones, approximately 80% being singletons. The sequenced sample was PBMCs. These receptors were obtained from a girl under 18 in good health and CMV-seronegative. The CDR3 runs from the conserved cysteine through the conserved F or W. Fields, in order: clone size, V gene, D gene, J gene, CDR3 protein, CDR3 DNA. A D gene is named only where the DNA matches it firmly. A row's size may be missing; if present it is once, few, many or a size class.

>NA|TRBV30|TRBD2|TRBJ2-3
CAWMRGAPTDTQYF
TGTGCCTGGATGCGGGGGGCCCCCACAGATACGCAGTATTTT
>few|TRBV30|NA|TRBJ1-2
CAWSGDIPNYGYTF
TGTGCCTGGAGTGGGGACATACCCAACTATGGCTACACCTTC
>NA|TRBV4-1|TRBD1|TRBJ1-1
CASSQGGYTGGSTEAFF
TGCGCCAGCAGCCAAGGGGGATATACAGGGGGCTCGACTGAAGCTTTCTTT
>NA|TRBV5-5|NA|TRBJ2-7
CASSFNRWEQYF
TGTGCCAGCAGCTTTAACAGGTGGGAGCAGTACTTC
>NA|TRBV27|NA|TRBJ2-3
CASSFRRSTDTQYF
TGTGCCAGCAGTTTTCGGAGAAGCACAGATACGCAGTATTTT
>NA|TRBV28|TRBD2|TRBJ2-1
CASSSGVGLAGRSYNEQFF
TGTGCCAGCAGTTCCGGTGTAGGGCTAGCGGGTCGCTCCTACAATGAGCAGTTCTTC
>NA|TRBV19|NA|TRBJ2-2
CASSIARGNTGELFF
TGTGCCAGTAGTATAGCCAGGGGAAACACCGGGGAGCTGTTTTTT
>NA|TRBV21-1|NA|TRBJ2-1
CASSKVWSTGYYNEQFF
TGTGCCAGCAGCAAAGTTTGGAGTACGGGGTACTACAATGAGCAGTTCTTC
>NA|TRBV7-2|TRBD2|TRBJ2-1
CASSLQRGAMVEQFF
TGTGCCAGCAGCTTACAGCGGGGCGCGATGGTGGAGCAGTTCTTC
>NA|TRBV27|NA|TRBJ2-5
CASSLGGSRETQYF
TGTGCCAGCAGTTTGGGGGGTTCGCGCGAGACCCAGTACTTC
>NA|TRBV27|NA|TRBJ2-2
CASSFYSANTGELFF
TGTGCCAGCAGTTTTTATTCGGCGAACACCGGGGAGCTGTTTTTT
>NA|TRBV10-1|NA|TRBJ2-1
CASSELGDSLYNEQFF
TGCGCCAGCAGTGAGTTGGGGGACTCTCTCTACAATGAGCAGTTCTTC
>once|TRBV28|TRBD2|TRBJ2-1
CASSSGLAGRNEQFF
TGTGCCAGCAGTTCGGGACTAGCGGGAAGAAATGAGCAGTTCTTC
>NA|TRBV28|TRBD1|TRBJ1-1
CASRWGTGGFTEAFF
TGTGCCAGCAGGTGGGGGACAGGGGGATTCACTGAAGCTTTCTTT
>NA|TRBV5-6|NA|TRBJ1-1
CASSLKGGVRGVFF
TGTGCCAGCAGCCTAAAGGGCGGGGTGAGGGGAGTATTCTTT
>NA|TRBV5-1|NA|TRBJ1-1
CASSLAGGQMNTEAFF
TGCGCCAGCAGCTTGGCCGGGGGGCAAATGAACACTGAAGCTTTCTTT
>NA|TRBV6-6|NA|TRBJ2-5
CASSHLMREEAQYF
TGTGCCAGCAGCCACCTTATGCGGGAAGAGGCCCAGTACTTC
>NA|TRBV9|TRBD2|TRBJ2-2
CASSVWSAGGTGELFF
TGTGCCAGCAGCGTATGGTCAGCGGGGGGCACCGGGGAGCTGTTTTTT
>NA|TRBV7-6|TRBD2|TRBJ2-3
CASSQTSTTQYF
TGTGCCAGCAGCCAGACTAGCACTACGCAGTATTTT
>NA|TRBV30|TRBD1|TRBJ2-3
CAWSVTTGRNTQYF
TGTGCCTGGAGTGTAACGACAGGGCGTAATACGCAGTATTTT
>NA|TRBV25-1|TRBD1|TRBJ2-1
CASSESGTGGNEQFF
TGTGCCAGCAGTGAATCCGGGACAGGGGGCAATGAGCAGTTCTTC
>NA|TRBV15|TRBD2|TRBJ2-1
CATSVGTSGYNEQFF
TGTGCCACCAGCGTCGGGACTAGCGGCTACAATGAGCAGTTCTTC
>NA|TRBV11-2|TRBD1|TRBJ2-7
CASSLDRGREQYF
TGTGCCAGCAGCCTAGACAGGGGACGCGAGCAGTACTTC
>NA|TRBV19|TRBD1|TRBJ1-2
CASSPIPWDRGHSSYGYTF
TGTGCCAGTAGTCCTATACCGTGGGACAGGGGCCACTCATCCTATGGCTACACCTTC